Below are 20 T cell receptor beta chains sequenced from a single sample in a study of Graves' ophthalmopathy and Graves' hyperthyroidism. Amplification of TCR beta CDR3 regions used RNA transcripts. Amplification began with first-round RT-PCR using HTBI primers, then second-round multiplex PCR was performed. TCRdb itself ran the multiplex PCR reads through MiXCR, one entry per CDR3 protein. This sample has about 220,000 distinct CDR3 sequences, with approximately 21% found just once. Material: peripheral blood. These receptors originate from a woman in her forties or fifties with Graves' ophthalmopathy.

This clonotype has ten or more counts. This chain joins TRBV11-2 and TRBJ2-7, with 9 nucleotides matching TRBD1. The CDR3 covers 16 residues. Looked up from germline, CDR1 is SGHAT and CDR2 is FQNNGV. After removal of 4 bases from V and 3 bases from J, the junction contained 10 bases not matched to a gene. DNA for the CDR3: TGTGCCAGCAGCTCGACCCGGGACAGGGCTTTCTACGAGCAGTACTTC. It yields the protein CASSSTRDRAFYEQYF.

This clonotype has just one count. A read error is possible here, since a much larger clone lies one base away. The V and J genes are TRBV5-1 and TRBJ2-7; TRBD1 agrees at 8 bases. This CDR3 contains 13 residues. Germline lookup yields CDR1 SGHRS and CDR2 YFSETQ. For the CDR3, the DNA is TGCGTCAGCAGCGCCGACAGGGGCAGGGAGCAGTACTTC. Translating gives CVSSADRGREQYF. The variable domain in full, with the rest retrieved from reference TRBV5-1 and TRBJ2-7, is KAGVTQTPRYLIKTRGQQVTLSCSPISGHRSVSWYQQTPGQGLQFLFEYFSETQRNKGNFPGRFSGRQFSNSRSEMNVSTLELGDSALYLCVSSADRGREQYFGPGTRLTVT.

V usage is TRBV27 and J usage is TRBJ1-6; D perhaps matches TRBD1 (6 bases). Trimming removed 4 bases at V and 9 bases at J, with 16 bases between. The CDR3 is made up of 15 amino acids. Per the germline V gene, CDR1 is MNHEY and CDR2 is SMNVEV (reference sequence). CDR3 sequence (DNA): TGTGCCAGCAGTTACGGTCGGGGGGCGGGTTCACCCCTCCACTTT. It is translated as CASSYGRGAGSPLHF.

This clonotype was seen ten or more times. This chain joins TRBV19 and TRBJ2-2; D is unresolved. V was cut by 3 bases and J by 0 bases, with 8 bases left in between. Germline V gene data show CDR1 as LNHDA and CDR2 as SQIVND (reference sequence). The CDR3 spans 15 residues. CDR3 loop: CASSIALANTGELFF. The CDR3 bases are TGTGCCAGTAGTATTGCTCTCGCGAACACCGGGGAGCTGTTTTTT.

This clonotype was seen many times. The chain joins TRBV4-1 to TRBJ1-6; 7 nucleotides align to TRBD1. The CDR3 extends over 16 amino acids. J gave up 4 bases and V 0 bases, and 3 bases lay outside the gene matches. From germline, CDR1 is MGHRA and CDR2 YSYEKL. The CDR3 spells CASSQEGTAYNSPLHF. In DNA form, the CDR3 reads TGCGCCAGCAGCCAAGAGGGGACAGCGTATAATTCACCCCTCCACTTT.

V gene TRBV4-2 combines with J gene TRBJ2-2, with a tentative D call TRBD2 (5 bases). V was pared by 3 bases and J by 6 bases, with 14 bases between. Per the germline V gene, CDR1 is LGHNA and CDR2 is YNFKEQ. This CDR3 region has 15 residues. Here the CDR3 reads CASSQDLPAAGELFF. CDR3 bases: TGTGCCAGCAGCCAGGATTTGCCAGCGGCCGGGGAGCTGTTTTTT.

This clonotype was detected many times. The chain employs TRBV12-3 or TRBV12-4 and TRBJ2-2; tentative D call: TRBD1 (5 bases). The CDR3 has 16 residues. V gave up 5 bases and J gave up 6 bases, with 19 bases separating them. The CDR3 region has the DNA TGTGCCAGCAGTCCTTCCTTAGCAGGGATGGCCGGGGAGCTGTTTTTT. Translated: CASSPSLAGMAGELFF.

This clonotype was seen many times. J is TRBJ1-2 and V is TRBV24-1; 7 nucleotides align to TRBD1. V shed 6 bases and J 7 bases; nucleotides not matched to a gene: 4. Per germline, CDR1 KGHDR and CDR2 SFDVKD. The CDR3 is 12 amino acids. CDR3 sequence: CATSPGGFGYTF. DNA of the CDR3: TGTGCCACCAGTCCAGGGGGATTTGGCTACACCTTC.

The rearrangement joins TRBV27 to TRBJ1-1; D uncertain. This CDR3 spans 13 amino acids. Trimming shortened V by 4 bases and J by 1 base, and 7 bases separated the two germline ends. CDR1 is MNHEY and CDR2 is SMNVEV in the germline V gene (reference sequence). This chain's CDR3 is CASSWTTNTEAFF. The CDR3 DNA follows: TGTGCCAGCAGTTGGACTACGAACACTGAAGCTTTCTTT.

At least ten counts were recorded for this clonotype. The chain is built from TRBV30 and TRBJ1-5, with 7 nucleotides matching TRBD1. Germline lookup yields CDR1 GTSNPN and CDR2 SVGIG (reference sequence). The CDR3 sequence is 13 residues long. V shed 3 bases and J 6 bases; nucleotides not matched to a gene: 5. The CDR3: CAWSPGGSQPQHF. The DNA for the CDR3 is TGTGCCTGGAGCCCAGGGGGAAGTCAGCCCCAGCATTTT. The full variable domain, in which reference TRBV30 and TRBJ1-5 provide the parts outside the CDR3, is SQTIHQWPATLVQPVGSPLSLECTVEGTSNPNLYWYRQAAGRGLQLLFYSVGIGQISSEVPQNLSASRPQDRQFILSSKKLLLSDSGFYLCAWSPGGSQPQHFGDGTRLSIL.

The sample holds many counts of this clonotype. This chain uses TRBV28 with TRBJ2-2; 10 bases are shared with TRBD2. The J segment lost 4 bases and the V segment lost 5 bases, leaving 7 bases of the junction unmatched. CDR3 length equals 16 residues. Germline-derived CDR1 and CDR2 are MDHEN and SYDVKM. CDR3 DNA: TGTGCCAGCAGTCTCATAGCGGGAGGAGGCACCGGGGAGCTGTTTTTT. Amino acid sequence: CASSLIAGGGTGELFF.

Many counts were recorded for this clonotype. The rearrangement joins TRBV30 to TRBJ2-6; D remains ambiguous. The CDR3 loop spans 14 amino acids. CDR1 and CDR2 (germline): GTSNPN, SVGIG (reference sequence). Trimming took 4 bases from V and 2 from J, leaving 9 bases between them. As DNA, the CDR3 is TGTGCCTGGACATCAGGTACTGGGGCCAACGTCCTGACTTTC. Translation gives CAWTSGTGANVLTF.

This clonotype was counted between two and nine times. Since a much larger clone is just one base distant, this may be a read error. CDR3 region: CSAASCTYEQYF. The CDR3 DNA sequence: TGCAGTGCCGCTAGCTGTACCTACGAGCAGTACTTC. The chain has TRBV20-1 and TRBJ2-7; D perhaps matches TRBD2 (5 bases). The CDR3 loop spans 12 amino acids. Germline CDR1 DFQATT, CDR2 SNEGSKA (reference sequence). The ends were cut back, 6 bases at V and 2 bases at J, with 11 bases in the middle.

This clonotype was seen ten or more times. This rearrangement joins TRBV9 to TRBJ1-2; D is possibly TRBD1 (5 bases). The CDR3 is 13 residues long. V was pared by 7 bases and J by 6 bases, with 16 bases between. CDR1 SGDLS and CDR2 YYNGEE come from the germline V gene. The CDR3 DNA reads as TGTGCCAGCGCTCCCTCAGGGATCAATGGCTACACCTTC. Protein product: CASAPSGINGYTF.

Turning to this clonotype: A much larger clone differs by one base, so this may be a read error. The rearrangement uses TRBV27 and TRBJ1-6; D not certain. Germline V gene lookup returns CDR1 MNHEY and CDR2 SMNVEV (reference sequence). The CDR3 spans 12 residues. The CDR3 DNA is TGTGTCAGCGGGGATCCGTCGTTTCCCCTCCACTTT. This gives the protein CVSGDPSFPLHF.

This clonotype was observed many times. J is TRBJ2-5 and V is TRBV2; D is possibly TRBD1 (6 bases). The CDR3 is 11 residues long. The V end was cut by 10 bases, the J end by 5 bases, with 11 bases between. Germline CDR1 is SNHLY and CDR2 is FYNNEI. The CDR3 DNA reads as TGTGCCAAACAGGGTGGGGAGACCCAGTACTTC. Translating it yields CAKQGGETQYF.

This clonotype was seen ten or more times. The V call is TRBV3-1, the J call TRBJ1-1; D possibly corresponds to TRBD1 (5 bases). Trimming took off 3 bases at V and 4 bases at J, with 12 bases between the two ends. The CDR3 consists of 14 residues. Germline CDR1 LGHDT, CDR2 YNNKEL (reference sequence). CDR3 in DNA: TGTGCCAGCAGCCAGGGGGGAAGGAGCACTGAAGCTTTCTTT. The encoded protein is CASSQGGRSTEAFF.

The chain joins TRBV6-5 to TRBJ2-5; 10 bases align to TRBD2. This CDR3 is 17 amino acids long. Germline V lookup: CDR1 MNHEY, CDR2 SVGAGI. The V and J ends lost 7 bases and 2 bases, in that order; junction bases with no gene match: 13. Written as DNA, the CDR3 is TGTGCCAGCATTAAATATGCGAAGACTAGCGGGCAAGAGACCCAGTACTTC. Amino acid sequence: CASIKYAKTSGQETQYF.

This clonotype was detected many times. The chain recombines TRBV27 with TRBJ1-1; 9 positions agree with TRBD1. This CDR3 region has 13 residues. Germline CDR1 reads MNHEY; CDR2 reads SMNVEV (reference sequence). V was clipped by 5 bases and J by 4 bases; unmatched bases: 2. The CDR3 sequence is CASSRQGGTEAFF. In DNA, the CDR3 is TGTGCCAGCAGTCGACAGGGGGGCACTGAAGCTTTCTTT.

The V and J genes are TRBV29-1 and TRBJ2-7, with TRBD1 as a possible D gene (6 bases). From germline, CDR1 is SQVTM and CDR2 ANQGSEA. The CDR3 has 15 residues. The V gene lost 4 bases and the J gene lost 3 bases, with 19 bases spanning the gap. The CDR3, as DNA: TGCAGCGTTGCCCGGAGTGTGGACAGCTACTACGAGCAGTACTTC. Translation gives CSVARSVDSYYEQYF.